A selection of T cell receptor beta chains follows, all from one sample in a study of CD8 T cells in ankylosing spondylitis. TCRdb called the 5' RACE reads again in MiXCR, with one record for every CDR3 protein. The data contain about 540,000 distinct CDR3 sequences, roughly 12% of them singletons. The material sequenced was blood, either unsorted or a sorted T cell fraction (not recorded which). The receptors were gathered from a male donor with ankylosing spondylitis. Both conserved end residues are part of each CDR3. The order of the fields is D gene, clone size, J gene, V gene, CDR3 DNA, CDR3 protein. D genes are given only for firm matches. The size field is filled for only some rows; it gives once, few, many or a size class.

D: TRBD1; size: .; J: TRBJ2-2; V: TRBV28; DNA: TGTGCCAGCAGTCAGAACACAGGGGATTTAGACACCGGGGAGCTGTTTTTT; CDR3: CASSQNTGDLDTGELFF
D: .; size: .; J: TRBJ1-5; V: TRBV9; DNA: TGTGCCAGCAGCGCAGAGGGATATAGCAATCAGCCCCAGCATTTT; CDR3: CASSAEGYSNQPQHF
D: .; size: many; J: TRBJ2-2; V: TRBV24-1; DNA: TGTGCCACCCAAAGGCAGGAGTCTAACACCGGGGAGCTGTTTTTT; CDR3: CATQRQESNTGELFF
D: .; size: few; J: TRBJ1-1; V: TRBV12-3/TRBV12-4; DNA: TGTGCCAGCTCCGGGGGAGGGCTGACTGAAGCTTTCTTT; CDR3: CASSGGGLTEAFF
D: TRBD1; size: many; J: TRBJ2-1; V: TRBV29-1; DNA: TGCAGCGTTGGACAGGGTCAGTCGTACTACAATGAGCAGTTCTTC; CDR3: CSVGQGQSYYNEQFF
D: .; size: .; J: TRBJ2-1; V: TRBV29-1; DNA: TGCAGCGTTGCCGACGACAATGAGCAGTTCTTC; CDR3: CSVADDNEQFF
D: .; size: .; J: TRBJ2-5; V: TRBV2; DNA: TGTGCCAGCAAGACGGGGCGGGAGACCCAGTACTTC; CDR3: CASKTGRETQYF
D: TRBD1; size: few; J: TRBJ2-1; V: TRBV28; DNA: TGTGCCAGCAGAGGTAGGGGACAGGGGGCCGGGGAGCAGTTCTTC; CDR3: CASRGRGQGAGEQFF
D: .; size: .; J: TRBJ2-7; V: TRBV10-3; DNA: TGTGCCATCAGTGAGTACCGGGAGATACACTACGAGCAGTACTTC; CDR3: CAISEYREIHYEQYF
D: .; size: .; J: TRBJ2-7; V: TRBV11-2; DNA: TGTGCCAGCAGCTCGCGGGGAAGGAGCTACGAGCAGTACTTC; CDR3: CASSSRGRSYEQYF
D: TRBD2; size: .; J: TRBJ2-1; V: TRBV7-8; DNA: TGTGCCAGCAGCTTAATGTTGCGGGAGGTGAATGAGCAGTTCTTC; CDR3: CASSLMLREVNEQFF
D: .; size: few; J: TRBJ2-2; V: TRBV6-2/TRBV6-3; DNA: TGTGCCAGCGCCCGGGCAGGGGACCCCGGGGAGCTGTTTTTT; CDR3: CASARAGDPGELFF
D: .; size: few; J: TRBJ2-6; V: TRBV24-1; DNA: TGTGCCACCAGTCGTGCTGGGGCCAACGTCCTGACTTTC; CDR3: CATSRAGANVLTF
D: .; size: .; J: TRBJ2-4; V: TRBV5-6; DNA: TGTGCCAGCACCTCCCGGGGTCGGTTCGGCGACATTCAGTACTTC; CDR3: CASTSRGRFGDIQYF
D: .; size: few; J: TRBJ2-7; V: TRBV27; DNA: TGTGCCAGCACCTTCGCAGGGTCTCACGAGCAGTACTTC; CDR3: CASTFAGSHEQYF
D: TRBD2; size: .; J: TRBJ2-1; V: TRBV20-1; DNA: TGCAGTGCTAGACCCATAGCGGGAACCTCCTACAATGAGCAGTTCTTC; CDR3: CSARPIAGTSYNEQFF
D: TRBD1; size: few; J: TRBJ1-5; V: TRBV2; DNA: TGTGCCAGCACTACAGGGGATCAGCCCCAGCATTTT; CDR3: CASTTGDQPQHF
D: .; size: few; J: TRBJ1-6; V: TRBV30; DNA: TGTGCCTGGAATCCGGGACAAGTGGATTCACCCCTCCACTTT; CDR3: CAWNPGQVDSPLHF
D: .; size: few; J: TRBJ2-1; V: TRBV10-3; DNA: TGTGCCATCAGTTTGGACAATTCCTACAATGAGCAGTTCTTC; CDR3: CAISLDNSYNEQFF
D: .; size: many; J: TRBJ2-3; V: TRBV5-1; DNA: TGCGCCAGCGGGGAGATTTCGGGCACAGATACGCAGTATTTT; CDR3: CASGEISGTDTQYF
D: .; size: .; J: TRBJ2-3; V: TRBV11-2; DNA: TGTGCCAGCATCGAGGGGGGCGCAAGCTCGCAGTATTTT; CDR3: CASIEGGASSQYF
D: .; size: few; J: TRBJ2-3; V: TRBV21-1; DNA: TGTGCCAGCAGCAAAGATTCCAGAAGCACAGATACGCAGTATTTT; CDR3: CASSKDSRSTDTQYF
D: TRBD2; size: .; J: TRBJ2-1; V: TRBV11-2; DNA: TGTGCCGGCAGCGCCAACATGAGAAGCAGCGGGAAAGGGTATGAGCAGTTCTTC; CDR3: CAGSANMRSSGKGYEQFF
D: .; size: few; J: TRBJ2-1; V: TRBV2; DNA: TGTGCCAGCAGTGAAGAGGGGGACCCGGGATCAAATGAGCAGTTCTTC; CDR3: CASSEEGDPGSNEQFF
D: .; size: .; J: TRBJ1-1; V: TRBV28; DNA: TGTGCCAGCAGCCTTATGGGAACAGGAGCAGACACTGAAGCTTTCTTT; CDR3: CASSLMGTGADTEAFF
D: .; size: .; J: TRBJ2-1; V: TRBV24-1; DNA: TGTGCCACCAGTGTTGGTGGTGAGCGGTTCTTC; CDR3: CATSVGGERFF
D: .; size: many; J: TRBJ1-1; V: TRBV12-3/TRBV12-4; DNA: TGTGCCAGCAGCTTGACAGGCTACACTGAAGCTTTCTTT; CDR3: CASSLTGYTEAFF
D: .; size: once; J: TRBJ2-7; V: TRBV18; DNA: TGTGCCAGCTCACCAAACATTTCAACCTACGAGCAGTACTTC; CDR3: CASSPNISTYEQYF
D: .; size: .; J: TRBJ2-1; V: TRBV29-1; DNA: TGCAGCGCCGTGCTAAAGGGCGGTTTGGGGCAGTTCTTC; CDR3: CSAVLKGGLGQFF
D: TRBD2; size: .; J: TRBJ2-1; V: TRBV11-2; DNA: TGTGCCAGCAGCACGCTAGCGGGAGAGTACAATGAGCAGTTCTTC; CDR3: CASSTLAGEYNEQFF
D: TRBD1; size: .; J: TRBJ2-6; V: TRBV29-1; DNA: TGCAGCGTCCAGACAGGGGGCGACTCTGGGGCCAACGTCCTGACTTTC; CDR3: CSVQTGGDSGANVLTF
D: .; size: many; J: TRBJ1-5; V: TRBV20-1; DNA: TGCAGTGCTAGAGATGGGGGAGATCAGCCCCAGCATTTT; CDR3: CSARDGGDQPQHF
D: .; size: few; J: TRBJ2-7; V: TRBV3-1; DNA: TGTGCCAGCAGCCAGGTCCGGGCTACCTACGAGCAGTACTTC; CDR3: CASSQVRATYEQYF
D: TRBD1; size: many; J: TRBJ2-2; V: TRBV5-1; DNA: TGCGCCAGCAGCCCGGGACAGGGGGCCGTCACCGGGGAGCTGTTTTTT; CDR3: CASSPGQGAVTGELFF
D: .; size: few; J: TRBJ2-2; V: TRBV19; DNA: TGTGCCAGTTTAGAGGGCCGGTGGACCGGGGAGCTGTTTTTT; CDR3: CASLEGRWTGELFF
D: TRBD1; size: few; J: TRBJ2-2; V: TRBV5-1; DNA: TGCGCCAGCAGCCCCAGACCGTCCCGGGACAGGGCCACCGGGGAGCTGTTTTTT; CDR3: CASSPRPSRDRATGELFF
D: .; size: once; J: TRBJ2-3; V: TRBV24-1; DNA: TGTGCCACCAGTGCTAAGCGGACGACAGATACGCAGTATTTT; CDR3: CATSAKRTTDTQYF
D: .; size: few; J: TRBJ1-5; V: TRBV20-1; DNA: TGCAGTGCCGAACAAAAGGGCCCAACCTGGTATTTT; CDR3: CSAEQKGPTWYF
D: .; size: .; J: TRBJ1-4; V: TRBV12-3/TRBV12-4; DNA: TGTGCCAGCAGTTTCTCCACAACAACTAATGAAAAACTGTTTTTT; CDR3: CASSFSTTTNEKLFF
D: TRBD1; size: .; J: TRBJ1-1; V: TRBV4-1; DNA: TGCGCCAGCAGCCAGGAAGGGACAGTGGAAGCTTTCTTT; CDR3: CASSQEGTVEAFF
D: .; size: .; J: TRBJ2-1; V: TRBV18; DNA: TGTGCCAGCTCAAGGGAGTTATCCTACAATGAGCAGTTCTTC; CDR3: CASSRELSYNEQFF
D: TRBD2; size: few; J: TRBJ2-1; V: TRBV19; DNA: TGTGCCAGTAGTACTCAGACTAGCCTATACAATGAGCAGTTCTTC; CDR3: CASSTQTSLYNEQFF
D: .; size: few; J: TRBJ2-1; V: TRBV7-9; DNA: TGTGCCAGCAGCCTCCGGAGGGGTTCGGATGAGCAGTTCTTC; CDR3: CASSLRRGSDEQFF
D: TRBD2; size: .; J: TRBJ2-1; V: TRBV14; DNA: TGTGCCAGCAGCCCCTCACCGGGACTAGCGTCGCCTAGCTCCTACAATGAGCAGTTCTTC; CDR3: CASSPSPGLASPSSYNEQFF